The 26 T cell receptor beta chains below all came from one sample that was sequenced in a study of blood T cell repertoires in COVID-19. TCRdb's table, derived via immunoSEQ multiplex PCR, lists solely in-frame clones and lacks some. The table lists around 320,000 clones, roughly 89% of them singletons. The sequenced material came from PBMCs or T cells enriched from blood (not recorded which). The receptor source for this set is a woman aged 45-59 years who had been exposed to COVID-19.

The chain links TRBV5-1 to TRBJ1-6, with 8 bases matching TRBD1. This CDR3 comprises 14 residues. The V segment lost 4 bases and the J segment 7 bases; nucleotides outside the gene matches: 4. CDR1 SGHRS and CDR2 YFSETQ come from the germline V gene. CDR3 sequence (DNA): TGCGCCAGCAGCACCGGACAGGGAAATTCACCCCTCCACTTT. This gives the protein CASSTGQGNSPLHF.

As for this clone: Other DNA sequences in the same sample also yield this CDR3. The chain employs TRBV11-2 and TRBJ2-2, with 7 bases lining up with TRBD1. Per germline, CDR1 SGHAT and CDR2 FQNNGV. This CDR3 is 15 amino acids long. Losses at the gene ends were 3 bases for V and 1 base for J; bases not matched to a gene: 2. CDR3 sequence (DNA): TGTGCCAGCAGCTTGCGACAGGGGAACACCGGGGAGCTGTTTTTT. This translates into CASSLRQGNTGELFF.

V and J are TRBV25-1 and TRBJ2-5; the match to TRBD2 covers 7 bases. The CDR3 has 16 residues. Trimming cost V 7 bases and J 2 bases; bases outside gene matches: 13. The germline V gene encodes CDR1 MGHDK and CDR2 SYGVNS. The CDR3 is CASTPGSRGIQETQYF. CDR3 coding DNA: TGTGCCAGCACCCCTGGGTCGCGGGGGATTCAAGAGACCCAGTACTTC.

This clone was observed a handful of times. This rearrangement joins TRBV2 to TRBJ1-5; 8 nucleotides line up with TRBD1. The J segment lost 6 bases and the V segment lost 7 bases, leaving 5 bases of the junction unmatched. The CDR3 length is 13 residues. Germline values: CDR1 SNHLY, CDR2 FYNNEI. The DNA of the CDR3 is TGTGCCAGCACAGGACAGGGCACTCAGCCCCAGCATTTT. It specifies CASTGQGTQPQHF.

V gene TRBV6-5 combines with J gene TRBJ2-7, with TRBD1 identical over 8 bases. The CDR3 spans 14 residues. Germline lookup yields CDR1 MNHEY and CDR2 SVGAGI. After removal of 8 bases from V and 6 bases from J, the junction contained 12 bases not matched to a gene. The CDR3 region is CASGQGPRTIEQYF. CDR3 in DNA: TGTGCCAGCGGACAGGGCCCGAGGACGATCGAGCAGTACTTC.

The rearrangement links TRBV18 to TRBJ2-6, with D tentatively TRBD1 (6 bases). The CDR3 sequence is 16 residues long. Germline-derived CDR1 and CDR2 are KGHSH and LQKENI. V was pared by 3 bases and J by 2 bases, with 11 bases between. The CDR3 nucleotides read TGTGCCAGCTCACCCGTAGGGGGTCCTGGGGCCAACGTCCTGACTTTC. This gives the protein CASSPVGGPGANVLTF.

The rearrangement joins TRBV29-1 to TRBJ1-5; 8 bases match TRBD1. Unmatched junction bases numbered 6, after V lost 4 bases and J lost 7 bases. Germline values: CDR1 SQVTM, CDR2 ANQGSEA. There are 13 residues in the CDR3. The CDR3 region is CSVVEAGGQPQHF. CDR3 coding DNA: TGCAGCGTTGTAGAAGCAGGGGGCCAGCCCCAGCATTTT.

The rearrangement uses TRBV28 and TRBJ1-2, with D perhaps TRBD1 (6 bases). V shed 8 bases and J shed 6 bases, with 19 bases lying between them. Looked up from germline, CDR1 is MDHEN and CDR2 is SYDVKM. There are 14 residues in the CDR3. Written as DNA, the CDR3 is TGTGCCAGCCACAGTTCCGGGGGGCGCGATGGCTACACCTTC. Amino acids: CASHSSGGRDGYTF.

In this sample, this clone turned up once. The chain carries TRBV19 and TRBJ1-2; D perhaps matches TRBD1 (6 bases). V was cut by 6 bases and J by 4 bases, with 12 bases left in between. The CDR3 is 13 amino acids. Germline V gene lookup returns CDR1 LNHDA and CDR2 SQIVND (reference sequence). DNA of the CDR3: TGTGCCAGTAGGATAACAGGGATCTATGGCTACACCTTC. Translating gives CASRITGIYGYTF.

V is TRBV19 and J is TRBJ1-2, with D maybe TRBD1 (6 bases). Between the trimmed V and J ends, which lost 0 bases and 8 bases, there was a span of 16 bases. Per the germline V gene, CDR1 is LNHDA and CDR2 is SQIVND (reference sequence). The CDR3 has 15 amino acids. In nucleotides, the CDR3 is TGTGCCAGTAGTATAGATCTACGGGGGGCTGAAGGCTACACCTTC. Its protein is CASSIDLRGAEGYTF.

The rearrangement uses TRBV28 and TRBJ1-4; 12 bases fit TRBD1. Looked up from germline, CDR1 is MDHEN and CDR2 is SYDVKM. The CDR3 length is 17 residues. V shed 7 bases, J shed 8 bases, and the junction held 14 bases outside the gene matches. The CDR3 DNA sequence: TGTGCCAGCACACCTTCCGGGACAGGGGGCCGAGGGGAAAAACTGTTTTTT. This sequence encodes CASTPSGTGGRGEKLFF.

This sequence joins TRBV4-1 and TRBJ2-6; D is unresolved. Germline V gene sequence: CDR1 MGHRA, CDR2 YSYEKL. V lost 0 bases and J 0 bases, leaving 9 bases between the germline ends. The CDR3 loop spans 17 amino acids. The CDR3 coding sequence is TGCGCCAGCAGCCAAGATTCCAGTGCCTCTGGGGCCAACGTCCTGACTTTC. Translation: CASSQDSSASGANVLTF.

The CDR3, as DNA: TGTGCCAGCAGTTCTAAAGCGTTCGGTGGTCTCTACGAGCAGTACTTC. Amino acids: CASSSKAFGGLYEQYF. The gene calls are TRBV28 and TRBJ2-7; D is unclear. This CDR3 comprises 16 residues. CDR1 and CDR2 (germline): MDHEN, SYDVKM. Trimming took 4 bases from V and 3 from J, leaving 19 bases between them.

This clone was picked up one time. The chain links TRBV19 to TRBJ1-1, with 10 bases fitting TRBD1. The CDR3 covers 17 residues. Trimming at V came to 7 bases and at J to 0 bases, leaving 11 bases not matched to a gene. Germline values: CDR1 LNHDA, CDR2 SQIVND (reference sequence). The CDR3 DNA reads as TGTGCCAGTAAAGACCCGACAGGGGGCCCTGTGAACACTGAAGCTTTCTTT. Its protein is CASKDPTGGPVNTEAFF.

The genes are TRBV2 and TRBJ1-2, with no clear D. CDR1 and CDR2 (germline): SNHLY, FYNNEI. This CDR3 region has 21 residues. Trimming removed 0 bases from V and 0 bases from J, with 26 bases in between. The chain's CDR3 is CASSEAQVETVPLPPNYGYTF. The CDR3 DNA is TGTGCCAGCAGTGAAGCGCAGGTGGAAACGGTCCCCCTCCCGCCTAACTATGGCTACACCTTC.

This clone was seen a few times. The chain joins TRBV7-2 to TRBJ1-5; D call uncertain. This CDR3 comprises 12 residues. The germline V gene has CDR1 SGHTA and CDR2 FQGNSA. V shed 1 base and J shed 6 bases, with 4 bases lying between them. CDR3 bases: TGTGCCAGCAGCTTAGATCTTCAGCCCCAGCATTTT. This codes for CASSLDLQPQHF.

This chain joins TRBV12-3 or TRBV12-4 and TRBJ1-4, with 10 bases aligning to TRBD1. J gave up 8 bases and V 6 bases, and 3 bases lay outside the gene matches. CDR3 size: 13 residues. CDR3 in DNA: TGTGCCAGCAGGACAGGGGGCAACGAAAAACTGTTTTTT. Translating it yields CASRTGGNEKLFF.

With respect to this clone: In the same sample, other DNA sequences code for this CDR3. The chain combines TRBV7-2 with TRBJ2-5; D possibly corresponds to TRBD1 (6 bases). The CDR3 is 14 amino acids. The V and J ends lost 2 bases and 1 base respectively, with 8 bases between them. The germline V gene has CDR1 SGHTA and CDR2 FQGNSA. The CDR3 DNA sequence: TGTGCCAGCAGCTTACCAGGGGTCCAAGAGACCCAGTACTTC. Translated: CASSLPGVQETQYF.

This chain uses TRBV28 with TRBJ2-3; TRBD1 might be the D (5 bases). Germline-derived CDR1 and CDR2 are MDHEN and SYDVKM. V dropped 6 bases and J dropped 2 bases, with 21 bases sitting between them. The CDR3 runs 17 residues. The DNA for the CDR3 is TGTGCCAGCAGCCTAGTGGGGATATGGGGCGACACAGATACGCAGTATTTT. It translates to CASSLVGIWGDTDTQYF.

This clone showed up just once. The genes are TRBV28 and TRBJ1-2; 7 bases align to TRBD1. The CDR3 sequence is 14 residues long. V was pared by 5 bases and J by 8 bases, with 11 bases of the junction left unmatched. Germline V gives CDR1 MDHEN, CDR2 SYDVKM. CDR3 in amino acids: CASSPPNRGEGYTF. In DNA, the CDR3 is TGTGCCAGCAGTCCGCCGAACAGGGGAGAAGGCTACACCTTC.

The CDR3 region is CASSPFGQGLGYTF. As DNA, the CDR3 is TGTGCCAGCAGTCCCTTCGGACAGGGGCTTGGCTACACCTTC. The chain has TRBV28 and TRBJ1-2; 9 bases fit TRBD1. Germline V gene lookup returns CDR1 MDHEN and CDR2 SYDVKM. The CDR3 has 14 amino acids. J lost 7 bases, V lost 5 bases, and 8 bases had no gene match.

V gene TRBV7-9 combines with J gene TRBJ1-5, with 9 bases aligning to TRBD1. Germline values: CDR1 SEHNR, CDR2 FQNEAQ (reference sequence). CDR3 size: 17 residues. Losses at the gene ends were 4 bases for V and 3 bases for J; bases not matched to a gene: 10. The CDR3 DNA is TGTGCCAGCAGCTGGGGAACAGGGGGCGAGGTCAATCAGCCCCAGCATTTT. It specifies CASSWGTGGEVNQPQHF.

The chain employs TRBV28 and TRBJ1-2; a weak D match, TRBD1 (5 bases). Germline CDR1 reads MDHEN; CDR2 reads SYDVKM. Deletions cut 2 bases from V and 4 bases from J, with 14 bases between. The CDR3 is 15 residues long. CDR3 residues: CASSLVAGTGYGYTF. DNA of the CDR3: TGTGCCAGCAGTTTAGTAGCGGGAACAGGCTATGGCTACACCTTC.

CDR3 region: CASLTGNSYGYTF. The CDR3 bases are TGTGCCAGCCTTACAGGGAATAGCTATGGCTACACCTTC. The chain combines TRBV28 with TRBJ1-2, with D tentatively TRBD1 (6 bases). CDR1 is MDHEN, CDR2 SYDVKM, per germline. The CDR3 spans 13 residues. Between the trimmed V and J ends, which lost 8 bases and 4 bases, there was a span of 14 bases.

A note on this clone: Other DNA sequences in the same sample also yield this CDR3. The rearrangement uses TRBV7-2 and TRBJ1-1; D is possibly TRBD1 (6 bases). Trimming took off 1 base at V and 0 bases at J, with 9 bases between the two ends. The germline gives CDR1 SGHTA, CDR2 FQGNSA. The length of the CDR3 is 15 residues. The CDR3 here is CASSLGQGMNTEAFF. The CDR3 bases are TGTGCCAGCAGCTTAGGGCAGGGGATGAACACTGAAGCTTTCTTT.

This clone showed up just once. The genes are TRBV4-2 and TRBJ2-2; TRBD2 agrees at 14 bases. The CDR3 loop spans 22 amino acids. The germline V gene encodes CDR1 LGHNA and CDR2 YNFKEQ. V lost 1 base, J lost 0 bases, and 13 bases stayed unmatched. CDR3 in amino acids: CASSQGRTSGGLNRANTGELFF. CDR3 in DNA: TGTGCCAGCAGCCAAGGCAGGACTAGCGGGGGGCTGAACCGGGCGAACACCGGGGAGCTGTTTTTT.